Shown below are 19 T cell receptor beta chains from a single sample sequenced in a study of cytomegalovirus exposure and HLA in healthy donors. The study ran its PCR with 60 Vbeta and 13 Jbeta primers. The repertoire was sequenced with immunoSEQ multiplex PCR; TCRdb's copy has only in-frame clones and lacks some. The repertoire consists of some 200,000 clones, with roughly four fifths occurring once and the leading ten covering 1.6%. The sequenced sample was PBMCs. All receptors derive from a man aged 50 to 60 in good health and CMV-seronegative.

This clone was detected a few times. V usage is TRBV5-8 and J usage is TRBJ2-6; TRBD1 might be the D (6 bases). Trimming removed 1 base at V and 0 bases at J, with 14 bases between. The germline CDR1 and CDR2 sequences are SGHTS and YDEGEE. The CDR3 runs 18 residues. CDR3 region: CASSLLTGHSSGANVLTF. The CDR3 DNA reads as TGTGCCAGCAGCTTGCTGACGGGACATAGCTCTGGGGCCAACGTCCTGACTTTC.

V and J are TRBV7-8 and TRBJ2-5; no firm D call. The J call may be mistaken, given a closer DNA end match to TRBJ2-7. The germline gives CDR1 SGHVS, CDR2 FQNEAQ. The CDR3 has 12 residues. CDR3 sequence: CASSLLVLEQYF. The DNA of the CDR3 is TGTGCCAGCAGCTTACTAGTACTCGAGCAGTACTTC.

The gene calls are TRBV7-2 and TRBJ2-7, with 7 bases lining up with TRBD2. The ends lost 5 bases at V and 0 bases at J; junction bases unmatched: 10. Per the germline V gene, CDR1 is SGHTA and CDR2 is FQGNSA. The CDR3 has 16 residues. The DNA for the CDR3 is TGTGCCAGCAGCCAACGAACCGGGACTAACTCCTACGAGCAGTACTTC. It codes for CASSQRTGTNSYEQYF.

Points on this clone: An end of the junction does not agree with germline; a read error may underlie this. The rearrangement joins TRBV6-4 to TRBJ2-7; D remains ambiguous. The CDR3 runs 14 residues. Germline CDR1 is MRHNA and CDR2 is SNTAGT. DNA of the CDR3: TGTGCCAGCAGCGACCGGTATCCCCCCGATAGCCATCGATTC. Translating gives CASSDRYPPDSHRF.

The V and J genes are TRBV7-2 and TRBJ1-5; no definite D call. This CDR3 region has 13 residues. V shed 0 bases and J shed 5 bases, with 5 bases lying between them. Germline V gives CDR1 SGHTA, CDR2 FQGNSA. CDR3 region: CASSLAAHQPQHF. The CDR3 bases are TGTGCCAGCAGCTTAGCGGCACATCAGCCCCAGCATTTT.

The V call is TRBV5-1, the J call TRBJ1-2; the D is unclear. Germline V gene lookup returns CDR1 SGHRS and CDR2 YFSETQ. The CDR3 extends over 12 amino acids. V lost 4 bases to trimming and J lost 3 bases, with 7 bases between them. The CDR3 region is CASSQQDYGYTF. The CDR3 DNA is TGCGCCAGCAGCCAGCAGGACTATGGCTACACCTTC.

Details on this clone: This sample also contains other DNA sequences that code for the same CDR3. The chain combines TRBV18 with TRBJ1-1; 10 bases match TRBD1. The germline V gene has CDR1 KGHSH and CDR2 LQKENI. This CDR3 contains 14 residues. The V and J ends lost 4 bases and 3 bases, in that order; junction bases with no gene match: 2. Here the CDR3 DNA reads TGTGCCAGCTCACGCGGACAGGGGGACACTGAAGCTTTCTTT. Translating gives CASSRGQGDTEAFF.

V gene TRBV11-2 combines with J gene TRBJ2-1; perhaps TRBD1 as D (5 bases). The CDR3 extends over 15 amino acids. V lost 3 bases to trimming and J lost 3 bases, with 12 bases between them. Germline CDR1 is SGHAT and CDR2 is FQNNGV. The CDR3 DNA follows: TGTGCCAGCAGCTTGGGGCAAGTCAACTACAATGAGCAGTTCTTC. As protein: CASSLGQVNYNEQFF.

This chain uses TRBV5-1 with TRBJ2-2, with TRBD1 matching over 7 bases. Per the germline V gene, CDR1 is SGHRS and CDR2 is YFSETQ. The length of the CDR3 is 16 residues. Trimming cost V 5 bases and J 3 bases; bases outside gene matches: 10. The CDR3 region has the DNA TGCGCCAGCAGGGAACCGACAGGGCTTGACACCGGGGAGCTGTTTTTT. Protein: CASREPTGLDTGELFF.

The chain employs TRBV2 and TRBJ2-2; TRBD2 agrees at 12 bases. With V trimmed by 10 bases and J by 4 bases, 13 bases remained unmatched. Looked up from germline, CDR1 is SNHLY and CDR2 is FYNNEI. The CDR3 has 17 residues. CDR3 sequence reads: CATGGLAGPGSTGELFF. The CDR3 DNA sequence: TGTGCCACAGGGGGACTAGCGGGCCCCGGTAGCACCGGGGAGCTGTTTTTT.

The V and J genes are TRBV6-1 and TRBJ2-2; D call uncertain. Germline loops: CDR1 MNHNS, CDR2 SASEGT. The CDR3 extends over 14 amino acids. Trimming stripped 0 bases from V and 5 bases from J, with 7 bases between. The CDR3 bases are TGTGCCAGCAGTGAAGCCCTTTTGACCGGGGAGCTGTTTTTT. Residues: CASSEALLTGELFF.

CDR3 sequence (DNA): TGTGCCAGCAGCGAAGGAGCACTAGCGGGGGTTCTGGAGACCCAGTACTTC. Its protein product is CASSEGALAGVLETQYF. The chain recombines TRBV14 with TRBJ2-5; TRBD2 agrees at 11 bases. With 5 bases clipped from V and 5 bases from J, the junction kept 13 bases outside the gene matches. The CDR3 runs to 17 residues. Germline V gene sequence: CDR1 SGHDN, CDR2 FVKESK.

The CDR3 loop reads CSVGQGTNEKLFF. The DNA for the CDR3 is TGCAGCGTCGGACAGGGAACTAATGAAAAACTGTTTTTT. The rearrangement joins TRBV29-1 to TRBJ1-4; 8 nucleotides agree with TRBD1. The ends lost 6 bases at V and 1 base at J; junction bases unmatched: 1. The CDR3 contains 13 residues. Looked up from germline, CDR1 is SQVTM and CDR2 is ANQGSEA.

V is TRBV27 and J is TRBJ2-7, with 7 bases identical to TRBD1. The CDR3 has 14 residues. Germline values: CDR1 MNHEY, CDR2 SMNVEV (reference sequence). The ends lost 2 bases at V and 2 bases at J; junction bases unmatched: 3. CDR3 in amino acids: CASSLGTATYEQYF. The CDR3 DNA follows: TGTGCCAGCAGTTTAGGGACAGCAACCTACGAGCAGTACTTC.

This rearrangement joins TRBV30 to TRBJ2-7; a possible D gene is TRBD1 (5 bases). Germline lookup yields CDR1 GTSNPN and CDR2 SVGIG (reference sequence). Trimming left V 1 base short and J 8 bases short, with 21 bases between. The length of the CDR3 is 15 residues. CDR3 nucleotide sequence: TGTGCCTGGAGTGCGAAGGGGCAGTACGTTTTCAAGCAGTACTTC. Its protein product is CAWSAKGQYVFKQYF.

The chain joins TRBV18 to TRBJ2-7, with 8 bases fitting TRBD1. CDR3 length: 15 residues. V gave up 3 bases and J gave up 2 bases; unmatched junction bases: 6. Germline CDR1 reads KGHSH; CDR2 reads LQKENI. The DNA of the CDR3 is TGTGCCAGCTCACCCCAGAAGACAGGGGCCTACGAGCAGTACTTC. Protein sequence: CASSPQKTGAYEQYF.

The chain recombines TRBV7-9 with TRBJ2-3, with 9 bases aligning to TRBD2. V trimming: 2 bases; J trimming: 3 bases; junction bases outside the gene matches: 6. This CDR3 region has 16 residues. Germline V gene data show CDR1 as SEHNR and CDR2 as FQNEAQ (reference sequence). The CDR3 loop reads CASSLQREELTDTQYF. CDR3 coding DNA: TGTGCCAGCAGCTTACAGCGGGAGGAGTTAACAGATACGCAGTATTTT. Filled out from reference TRBV7-9 and TRBJ2-3, the complete variable domain reads DTGVSQNPRHKITKRGQNVTFRCDPISEHNRLYWYRQTLGQGPEFLTYFQNEAQLEKSRLLSDRFSAERPKGSFSTLEIQRTEQGDSAMYLCASSLQREELTDTQYFGPGTRLTVL.

The rearrangement links TRBV9 to TRBJ2-2; the D gene is possibly TRBD1 (5 bases). Trimming left V 4 bases short and J 6 bases short, with 13 bases between. Germline lookup yields CDR1 SGDLS and CDR2 YYNGEE. This CDR3 has 14 residues. The CDR3 reads CASSRQRWSGELFF. The CDR3 DNA follows: TGTGCCAGCAGCAGACAGAGGTGGTCCGGGGAGCTGTTTTTT.

The V and J genes are TRBV13 and TRBJ2-1, with a tentative D call TRBD2 (6 bases). V gave up 5 bases and J gave up 0 bases, with 11 bases separating them. Looked up from germline, CDR1 is PRHDT and CDR2 is FYEKMQ (reference sequence). The CDR3 has 15 residues. CDR3: CASSRGASSYNEQFF. CDR3 DNA: TGTGCCAGCAGCCGCGGGGCAAGCTCCTACAATGAGCAGTTCTTC. Looking up the rest from reference TRBV13 and TRBJ2-1 gives the full variable domain: AAGVIQSPRHLIKEKRETATLKCYPIPRHDTVYWYQQGPGQDPQFLISFYEKMQSDKGSIPDRFSAQQFSDYHSELNMSSLELGDSALYFCASSRGASSYNEQFFGPGTRLTVL.